This T cell receptor beta chain was observed in a study of Graves' ophthalmopathy and Graves' hyperthyroidism. Study-wide findings and caveats: At approximately 70% sensitivity and about 72% specificity, the model predicted progression of the ophthalmopathy.

The authors amplified TCR beta CDR3 regions, and they did so from RNA transcripts for repertoire sequencing. HTBI primers were used in a first-round RT-PCR, which preceded a second-round multiplex PCR. In TCRdb, the multiplex PCR reads were re-called with MiXCR into one record per CDR3 protein. The data show fewer than 600,000 distinct CDR3 sequences, roughly an eighth seen once. The CDR3 length is 15 residues. Germline assignment: CDR1 GTSNPN and CDR2 SVGIG (reference sequence). V lost 2 bases and J 3 bases, leaving 16 bases between the germline ends. This clonotype occurred many times. Antigen unknown.

The rearrangement uses TRBV30 and TRBJ1-1, with a tentative D call TRBD1 (6 bases). Sequences were obtained from blood. The receptor's source is a woman aged 30 to 39 with Graves' ophthalmopathy. Here the CDR3 DNA reads TGTGCCTGGAGTCGATTTGGGGACACCTACACTGAAGCTTTCTTT. Translated: CAWSRFGDTYTEAFF.